The 10 T cell receptor beta chains given below trace back to one sample, sequenced in a study of blood T cells in healthy people across ages. Through a sample-barcoded 5' primer and a J-beta primer mix, a second PCR was run for roughly 6 to 11 cycles. TCRdb passed the 5' RACE reads through MiXCR, listing each CDR3 protein once. The table records 550,000 to 650,000 distinct CDR3 sequences, less than 35% of them present only once. The specimen was blood. Receptor source: a woman older than 75 in good health.

CDR3 DNA sequence: TGCGCCAGCAGCCAACGGACAGGGTTGAACACTGAAGCTTTCTTT. Amino acids: CASSQRTGLNTEAFF. This chain links TRBV5-1 with TRBJ1-1; 8 bases agree with TRBD1. Germline CDR1 and CDR2: SGHRS and YFSETQ. Losses at the gene ends were 4 bases for V and 0 bases for J; bases not matched to a gene: 5. The CDR3 is made up of 15 amino acids.

This clonotype appeared a few times. CDR3 region: CASSRASGAQETQYF. In DNA form, the CDR3 reads TGTGCCAGCTCACGGGCTAGCGGGGCACAAGAGACCCAGTACTTC. The J gene is TRBJ2-5, the V gene TRBV7-2; 9 bases align to TRBD2. Germline loops: CDR1 SGHTA, CDR2 FQGNSA. CDR3 length: 15 amino acids. V shed 8 bases, J shed 2 bases, and the junction held 9 bases outside the gene matches.

The V and J genes are TRBV18 and TRBJ2-2; 7 bases agree with TRBD1. Trimming removed 4 bases from V and 0 bases from J; junction bases left unmatched: 5. Germline V lookup: CDR1 KGHSH, CDR2 LQKENI. The CDR3 has 16 residues. The CDR3, as DNA: TGTGCCAGCTCACGACCGACAGGGACGAACACCGGGGAGCTGTTTTTT. It codes for CASSRPTGTNTGELFF.

This clonotype was observed a few times. The chain carries TRBV28 and TRBJ1-2; TRBD1 aligns across 9 bases. The germline CDR1 and CDR2 sequences are MDHEN and SYDVKM. The trim removed 6 bases at V and 3 bases at J, leaving 8 bases unmatched. The CDR3 is made up of 15 amino acids. CDR3 sequence (DNA): TGTGCCAGCAGCGTGGGACAGGGACTTCACTATGGCTACACCTTC. Translated, it gives CASSVGQGLHYGYTF.

The chain employs TRBV20-1 and TRBJ1-5, with 10 bases aligning to TRBD1. Germline values: CDR1 DFQATT, CDR2 SNEGSKA (reference sequence). The junction had 10 bases not matched to a gene; V was cut back by 4 bases and J by 1 base. This CDR3 spans 17 amino acids. CDR3 coding DNA: TGCAGTGCTAACCCTTCGACAGGGGGCATCAGCAATCAGCCCCAGCATTTT. Translation: CSANPSTGGISNQPQHF.

The chain joins TRBV5-1 to TRBJ1-3; D ambiguous. Between the trimmed V and J ends, which lost 4 bases and 2 bases, there was a span of 13 bases. Germline CDR1 and CDR2: SGHRS and YFSETQ. This CDR3 spans 15 amino acids. CDR3 nucleotide sequence: TGCGCCAGCAGCCCACGGCCCATGGCTGGAAACACCATATATTTT. Protein product: CASSPRPMAGNTIYF.

V usage is TRBV15 and J usage is TRBJ1-1; 10 nucleotides agree with TRBD1. The V gene end was trimmed by 1 base and the J gene end by 7 bases; junction bases not matched to a gene: 3. CDR1 and CDR2 (germline): LNHNV, YYDKDF (reference sequence). The CDR3 runs 14 residues. The CDR3 nucleotides are TGTGCCACCAGCAGAGCCGGACAGGGGGTTGAAGCTTTCTTT. Protein sequence: CATSRAGQGVEAFF.

V gene TRBV6-5 combines with J gene TRBJ2-3; 13 nucleotides line up with TRBD2. V dropped 6 bases and J dropped 4; count of bases not matched to a gene: 4. The CDR3 is 15 residues long. Germline CDR1 is MNHEY and CDR2 is SVGAGI. The CDR3 spells CASRTSGGRADTQYF. Written as DNA, the CDR3 is TGTGCCAGCAGGACTAGCGGGGGGCGGGCAGATACGCAGTATTTT.

In its sample, this clonotype was seen a few times. CDR3 in DNA: TGTGCCAGCAGCTTAGAGGGACGGAAAAATCAGCCCCAGCATTTT. Translated: CASSLEGRKNQPQHF. The chain uses TRBV11-2 and TRBJ1-5; D might be TRBD1 (5 bases). The germline gives CDR1 SGHAT, CDR2 FQNNGV. V lost 0 bases and J 4 bases, leaving 10 bases between the germline ends. The CDR3 is 15 amino acids.

V and J are TRBV27 and TRBJ2-1; D may be TRBD1 or TRBD2 (5 bases each). Trimming took 6 bases from V and 4 from J, leaving 22 bases between them. Germline values: CDR1 MNHEY, CDR2 SMNVEV (reference sequence). The CDR3 covers 17 residues. CDR3 amino acids: CASSQDETAVGYNEQFF. The CDR3, as DNA: TGTGCCAGCAGCCAAGACGAGACAGCGGTGGGTTACAATGAGCAGTTCTTC.